This record concerns one TCR beta chain sequence. Method: immunoSEQ multiplex PCR; TCRdb's copy keeps in-frame clones and lacks some. The table has 2 million to 2.5 million clones, approximately 90% seen once; the top ten hold 0.37%. Germline CDR1 and CDR2: SGHAT and FQDESV (reference sequence). V shed 2 bases, J shed 2 bases, and the junction held 13 bases outside the gene matches. This CDR3 has 18 residues. The data were obtained in a study of shared clonotypes between healthy human individuals. About the study: A few men and a couple of women, aged 18 to 49, were donors.

The study drew all its donors from Caucasian adults living in Nashville, Tennessee. The split of CD4+ cells yielded CD45RA+ naive and CD45RA-negative memory subsets. The sequenced sample consisted of naive CD4+ T cells from PBMCs. Subset described: CD45RA+ positively selected. This receptor was taken from a man younger than 35 in good health. Some clones in this sample may be carry-over from other donors' samples. The rearrangement joins TRBV11-1 to TRBJ2-7; TRBD1 matches 9 bases. The CDR3 region is CASSLRLTGQGYPYEQYF. The CDR3 DNA follows: TGTGCCAGCAGCTTACGGTTGACGGGACAGGGCTATCCCTACGAGCAGTACTTC.